These T cell receptor beta chains were read from a single sample in a study of T cell responses to AZD1222 COVID-19 vaccine. TCRdb's copy holds only in-frame clones and misses some; the assay was immunoSEQ multiplex PCR. The repertoire consists of 100,000 to 150,000 clones, with approximately 88% occurring once and the leading ten covering less than 6%. The source was peripheral blood, collected on day 0 of AZD1222 vaccination. These receptors originate from an adult in good health. Each CDR3 is given with its conserved first and last residue. The order of the fields is J gene, V gene, D gene, clone size, CDR3 protein, CDR3 DNA. A D gene is named only where the DNA matches it firmly. The size entry is marked missing in some rows and otherwise reads once, few, many or a size class.

TRBJ2-3	TRBV9	.	.	CASSVYTDTQYF	TGTGCCAGCAGCGTATACACAGATACGCAGTATTTT
TRBJ1-6	TRBV2	.	.	CASSPTETNSPLHF	TGTGCCAGCAGCCCCACCGAGACTAATTCACCCCTCCACTTT
TRBJ2-3	TRBV5-1	.	few	CASGPGNSDTQYF	TGCGCCAGCGGACCTGGGAATTCAGATACGCAGTATTTT
TRBJ2-1	TRBV23-1	TRBD1	.	CASSQSGQLYNEQFF	TGCGCCAGCAGTCAATCGGGACAGTTGTACAATGAGCAGTTCTTC
TRBJ2-1	TRBV7-3	.	.	CASSLGSPYNEQFF	TGTGCCAGCAGCTTAGGATCCCCCTACAATGAGCAGTTCTTC
TRBJ1-4	TRBV19	TRBD1	.	CASSIGDSGNEKLFF	TGTGCCAGTAGTATCGGGGACAGCGGGAATGAAAAACTGTTTTTT
TRBJ1-2	TRBV28	TRBD1	.	CASSGTGFNYGYTF	TGTGCCAGCAGTGGGACAGGCTTTAACTATGGCTACACCTTC
TRBJ2-5	TRBV5-5	.	.	CASSPSTQETQYF	TGTGCCAGCAGTCCTAGCACTCAAGAGACCCAGTACTTC
TRBJ1-2	TRBV7-8	.	.	CASSETGEYGYTF	TGTGCCAGCAGCGAGACAGGAGAATATGGCTACACCTTC
TRBJ2-7	TRBV6-5	TRBD1	few	CASSRGQGRNEQYF	TGTGCCAGCAGCCGGGGACAGGGACGCAACGAGCAGTACTTC
TRBJ2-5	TRBV9	.	.	CASSVDQETQYF	TGTGCCAGCAGCGTAGATCAAGAGACCCAGTACTTC
TRBJ1-5	TRBV15	.	.	CATSLHSSNQPQHF	TGTGCCACCAGCTTACACAGTTCAAATCAGCCCCAGCATTTT
TRBJ2-5	TRBV20-1	.	.	CSAIEGLGQETQYF	TGCAGTGCTATTGAGGGGTTGGGGCAAGAGACCCAGTACTTC
TRBJ1-1	TRBV6-5	.	once	CASSYSGRPRPEAFF	TGTGCCAGCAGTTACTCCGGGAGACCCAGGCCTGAAGCTTTCTTT
TRBJ2-7	TRBV6-5	.	.	CASSQQGGEQYF	TGTGCCAGCAGTCAACAGGGTGGCGAGCAGTACTTC
TRBJ1-6	TRBV10-1	TRBD1	.	CASSRDRGNSPLHF	TGCGCCAGCAGCCGGGACAGGGGCAATTCACCCCTCCACTTT
TRBJ1-6	TRBV6-6	.	.	CASSQRTGTNSPLHF	TGTGCCAGCAGCCAAAGAACAGGGACGAATTCACCCCTCCACTTT
TRBJ1-6	TRBV14	TRBD1	.	CASRLRGQGGNSPLHF	TGTGCCAGCAGACTGCGAGGACAGGGGGGTAATTCACCCCTCCACTTT
TRBJ2-2	TRBV4-3	.	.	CASSQDTGMNTGELFF	TGCGCCAGCAGCCAAGATACGGGGATGAACACCGGGGAGCTGTTTTTT
TRBJ2-5	TRBV7-2	TRBD2	.	CASSVSGGVETQYF	TGTGCCAGCAGCGTAAGCGGGGGGGTAGAGACCCAGTACTTC
TRBJ2-7	TRBV6-2/TRBV6-3	TRBD1	.	CASSYGTGYEQYF	TGTGCCAGCAGTTACGGGACAGGGTACGAGCAGTACTTC
TRBJ1-1	TRBV5-1	.	.	CASSVNRKPNTEAFF	TGCGCCAGCAGCGTGAACAGGAAGCCAAACACTGAAGCTTTCTTT
TRBJ1-2	TRBV12-3/TRBV12-4	.	.	CASSQLLIYGYTF	TGTGCCAGCAGTCAGCTCCTCATCTACGGCTACACCTTC
TRBJ2-3	TRBV9	.	.	CASSVDGSTDTQYF	TGTGCCAGCAGCGTAGACGGGAGCACAGATACGCAGTATTTT
TRBJ2-2	TRBV7-2	.	.	CASSLAMNTGELFF	TGTGCCAGCAGCTTAGCCATGAACACCGGGGAGCTGTTTTTT
TRBJ2-2	TRBV19	.	.	CASSIVGLGIGELFF	TGTGCCAGTAGTATAGTGGGGTTGGGAATCGGGGAGCTGTTTTTT
TRBJ1-6	TRBV27	.	.	CASSLVRDNYSPLHF	TGTGCCAGCAGTTTAGTCCGGGACAATTATTCACCCCTCCACTTT
TRBJ1-6	TRBV27	TRBD1	.	CASSENPGQHNSPLHF	TGTGCCAGCAGTGAAAACCCGGGACAGCATAATTCACCCCTCCACTTT
TRBJ1-2	TRBV10-3	.	.	CAISESKGQTAGGYTF	TGTGCCATCAGTGAGTCGAAGGGTCAGACTGCCGGGGGCTACACCTTC
TRBJ2-7	TRBV12-3/TRBV12-4	.	once	CASSLGGGYEQYF	TGTGCCAGCAGTTTAGGGGGCGGCTACGAGCAGTACTTC
TRBJ2-7	TRBV19	TRBD2	.	CASSIRAGDYYEQYF	TGTGCCAGTAGTATCAGAGCGGGGGACTACTACGAGCAGTACTTC
TRBJ2-6	TRBV29-1	.	.	CSVEGGQDGANVLTF	TGCAGCGTTGAAGGGGGGCAAGATGGGGCCAACGTCCTGACTTTC
TRBJ1-4	TRBV5-4	.	.	CASSRSGVVNEKLFF	TGTGCCAGCAGCAGATCAGGGGTTGTGAATGAAAAACTGTTTTTT
TRBJ2-1	TRBV27	.	.	CASSFSALNEQFF	TGTGCCAGCAGTTTTAGTGCTTTGAATGAGCAGTTCTTC
TRBJ2-2	TRBV15	.	.	CATSRQGVGAATGELFF	TGTGCCACCAGCCGGCAGGGAGTCGGGGCCGCCACCGGGGAGCTGTTTTTT
TRBJ1-1	TRBV3-1/TRBV3-2	TRBD1	.	CASSPTEGQGNTEAFF	TGTGCCAGCAGCCCGACGGAGGGACAGGGAAACACTGAAGCTTTCTTT